This T cell receptor (beta chain) was recorded in a study of T-cell memory formation after mild COVID-19. CDR1 SEHNR and CDR2 FQNEAQ come from the germline V gene (reference sequence). The CDR3 has 15 amino acids. Trimming at V came to 5 bases and at J to 4 bases, leaving 6 bases not matched to a gene. TCRalpha and TCRbeta libraries used 5'RACE with constant-segment primers and UMIs. TCRdb itself ran the 5' RACE reads through MiXCR, one entry per CDR3 protein. The table records hundreds of thousands of distinct CDR3 sequences, around a fifth of them present only once. What was sequenced was PBMCs or a T cell subset sorted from them (not recorded which). This clonotype was obtained from a man between 18 and 35 years old who had mild COVID-19 (a few samples of this study predate the infection). Cell type and time point are not known. J is TRBJ2-3 and V is TRBV7-9; TRBD2 aligns across 10 bases. CDR3 nucleotide sequence: TGTGCCAGCAGCAGTAGCGGGGGGAGAGCAGATACGCAGTATTTT. This gives the protein CASSSSGGRADTQYF.